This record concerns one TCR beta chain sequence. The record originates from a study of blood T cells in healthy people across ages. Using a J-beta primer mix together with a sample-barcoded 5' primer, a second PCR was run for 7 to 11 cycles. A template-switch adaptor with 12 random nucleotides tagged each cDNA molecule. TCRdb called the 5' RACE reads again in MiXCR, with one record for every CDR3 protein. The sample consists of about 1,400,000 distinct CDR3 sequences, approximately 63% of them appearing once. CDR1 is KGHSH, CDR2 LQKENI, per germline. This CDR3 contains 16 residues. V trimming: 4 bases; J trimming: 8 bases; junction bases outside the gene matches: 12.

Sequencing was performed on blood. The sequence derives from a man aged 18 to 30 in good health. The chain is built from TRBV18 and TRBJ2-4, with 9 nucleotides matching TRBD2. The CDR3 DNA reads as TGTGCCAGCTCACAAGAGATAGCGGGGGCCGGGGACATTCAGTACTTC. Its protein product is CASSQEIAGAGDIQYF.